These T cell receptor beta chains were read from a single sample in a study of spatial heterogeneity in lung cancer. TCRdb called the 5' RACE reads again in MiXCR, with one record for every CDR3 protein. Among about 95,000 distinct CDR3 sequences listed, around 8.6% were seen once. The sequencing here drew on PBMCs, taken at surgery. Every receptor here comes from a male donor with early-stage non-small cell lung cancer. The CDR3 runs from the conserved cysteine through the conserved F or W.

V: TRBV2
CDR3: CASSEGLAGVKNEQFF

V: TRBV29-1
CDR3: CSVEAGVYEQYF

V: TRBV14
CDR3: CASRGQANTEAFF

V: TRBV9
CDR3: CASSVGAQETQYF

V: TRBV28
CDR3: CASSLGQLAKNIQYF

V: TRBV10-3
CDR3: CAISETGARTEKLFF

V: TRBV2
CDR3: CASRRLAHNEQFF

V: TRBV6-5
CDR3: CASSRQGSSQETQYF

V: TRBV10-3
CDR3: CAISDRRTGGSTDTQYF

V: TRBV5-1
CDR3: CASSSPWSTDTQYF

V: TRBV7-4
CDR3: CASSLGWQSNQPQHF

V: TRBV6-5
CDR3: CASSLEGAAYNEQFF

V: TRBV10-3
CDR3: CAIGDRGSGNTIYF

V: TRBV21-1
CDR3: CASSKSPLPYSNQPQHF

V: TRBV6-2/TRBV6-3
CDR3: CASRKDLNTDTQYF

V: TRBV6-2/TRBV6-3
CDR3: CASRGQGGGPQHF

V: TRBV10-3
CDR3: CAISPDRDSYNEQFF

V: TRBV4-3
CDR3: CASSQGPGTGVGDEQFF

V: TRBV29-1
CDR3: CSETTSGSLYERFF

V: TRBV7-9
CDR3: CASSLGSADTGELFF

V: TRBV9
CDR3: CASSVDHSTPVYEQYF

V: TRBV5-1
CDR3: CASSLGAGAGPQHF

V: TRBV12-3/TRBV12-4
CDR3: CASSQWGTRNQPQHF

V: TRBV2
CDR3: CASSGQGLAGGDIQYF

V: TRBV12-3/TRBV12-4
CDR3: CASSSTGRELEQYF

V: TRBV24-1
CDR3: CATGPSSEETQYF

V: TRBV6-2/TRBV6-3
CDR3: CASTGTVSYNEQFF

V: TRBV30
CDR3: CAWGSGTGYF

V: TRBV12-3/TRBV12-4
CDR3: CASMGLKAYNEQFF

V: TRBV5-4
CDR3: CASSSGVSGNTIYF

V: TRBV7-9
CDR3: CASSLDGDRKEKLFF

V: TRBV29-1
CDR3: CSVATGTTRGGGEQFF

V: TRBV15
CDR3: CATSRDPSYGYTF

V: TRBV12-3/TRBV12-4
CDR3: CASRTNTGELFF

V: TRBV5-4
CDR3: CASRWDRGRTDTQYF

V: TRBV18
CDR3: CASSPPGTATNYGYTF

V: TRBV7-9
CDR3: CASSLAQADTEAFF

V: TRBV4-1
CDR3: CASSQGNRNTEAFF

V: TRBV7-2
CDR3: CASSRDGTDTQYF

V: TRBV6-2/TRBV6-3
CDR3: CASTKGRNEKLFF

V: TRBV5-4
CDR3: CASSSRTRRDQETQYF

V: TRBV5-1
CDR3: CASSFRDNYEQYF

V: TRBV20-1
CDR3: CSASSEVYQPQHF

V: TRBV9
CDR3: CASSANWGGTEAFF

V: TRBV29-1
CDR3: CSVHGTEVAYNEQFF

V: TRBV10-3
CDR3: CAIKQSSGANVLTF

V: TRBV4-3
CDR3: CASGANRQGAQPDTQYF

V: TRBV5-1
CDR3: CASSLGRANIQYF